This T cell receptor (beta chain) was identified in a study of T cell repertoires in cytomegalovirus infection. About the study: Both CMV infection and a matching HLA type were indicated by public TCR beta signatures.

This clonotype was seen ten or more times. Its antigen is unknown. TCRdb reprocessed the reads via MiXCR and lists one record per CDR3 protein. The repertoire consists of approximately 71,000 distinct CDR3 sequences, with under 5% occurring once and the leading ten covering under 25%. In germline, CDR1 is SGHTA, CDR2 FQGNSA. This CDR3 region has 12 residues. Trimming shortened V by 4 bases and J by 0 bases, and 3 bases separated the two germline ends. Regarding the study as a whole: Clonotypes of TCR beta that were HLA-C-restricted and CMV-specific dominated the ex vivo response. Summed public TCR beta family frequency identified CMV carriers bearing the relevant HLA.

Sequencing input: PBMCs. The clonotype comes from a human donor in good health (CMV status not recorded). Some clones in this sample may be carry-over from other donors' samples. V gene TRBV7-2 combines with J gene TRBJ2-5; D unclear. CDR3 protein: CASSSNQETQYF. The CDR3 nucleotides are TGTGCCAGCAGCTCGAACCAAGAGACCCAGTACTTC.